This entry features one TCR beta chain sequence. The V gene's germline CDR1 is MNHEY and CDR2 SMNVEV (reference sequence). The CDR3 has 15 residues. V lost 4 bases, J lost 3 bases, and 5 bases stayed unmatched. The data are from a study of blood T cell repertoires in COVID-19. The table came from immunoSEQ multiplex PCR; TCRdb's copy has only in-frame clones and leaves some out. This table has about 200,000 clones, 86% appearing once. This chain joins TRBV27 and TRBJ2-3, with TRBD2 matching 9 bases. Sequenced sample: PBMCs or T cells enriched from blood (not recorded which). This clonotype was obtained from a woman between 25 and 40 years old who had been exposed to COVID-19. The CDR3 DNA reads TGTGCCAGCAGTTCGCGGGGGGGCTGGACAGATACGCAGTATTTT. Its translation is CASSSRGGWTDTQYF.